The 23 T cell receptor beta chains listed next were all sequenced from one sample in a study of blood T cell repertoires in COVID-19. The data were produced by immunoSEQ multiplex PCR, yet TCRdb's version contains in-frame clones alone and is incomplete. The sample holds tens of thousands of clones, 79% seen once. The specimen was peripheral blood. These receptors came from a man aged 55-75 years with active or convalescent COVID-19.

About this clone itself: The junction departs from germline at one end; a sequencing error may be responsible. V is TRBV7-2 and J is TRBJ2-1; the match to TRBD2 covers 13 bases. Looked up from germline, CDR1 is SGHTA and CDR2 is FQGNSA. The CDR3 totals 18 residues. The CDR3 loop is CASSLLVSGTSGAPGGVF. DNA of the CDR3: TGTGCCAGCAGCTTACTCGTTAGTGGGACTAGCGGGGCCCCGGGGGGGGTCTTC.

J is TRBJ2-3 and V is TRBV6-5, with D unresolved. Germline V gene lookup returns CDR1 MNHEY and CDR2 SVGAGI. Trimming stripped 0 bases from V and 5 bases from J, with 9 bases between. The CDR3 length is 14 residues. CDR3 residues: CASSYSSIGDTQYF. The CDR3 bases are TGTGCCAGCAGTTACTCGAGTATTGGAGATACGCAGTATTTT.

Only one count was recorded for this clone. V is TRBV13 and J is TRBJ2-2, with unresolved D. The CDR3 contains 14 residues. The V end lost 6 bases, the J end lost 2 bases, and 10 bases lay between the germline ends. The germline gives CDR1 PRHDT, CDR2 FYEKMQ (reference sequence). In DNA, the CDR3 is TGTGCCAGCAGTCACAGATACAACACCGGGGAGCTGTTTTTT. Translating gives CASSHRYNTGELFF.

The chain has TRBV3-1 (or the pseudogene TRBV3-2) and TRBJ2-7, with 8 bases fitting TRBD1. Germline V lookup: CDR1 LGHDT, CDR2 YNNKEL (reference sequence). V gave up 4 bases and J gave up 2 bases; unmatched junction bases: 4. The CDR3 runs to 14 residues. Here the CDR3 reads CASSPGTGAYEQYF. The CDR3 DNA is TGTGCCAGCAGCCCTGGGACAGGTGCCTACGAGCAGTACTTC.

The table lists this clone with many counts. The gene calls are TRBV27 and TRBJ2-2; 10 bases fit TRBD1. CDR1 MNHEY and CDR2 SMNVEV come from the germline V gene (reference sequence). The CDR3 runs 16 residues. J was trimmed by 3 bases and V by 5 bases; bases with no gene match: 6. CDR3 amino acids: CASSGRDRGYTGELFF. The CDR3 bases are TGTGCCAGCAGTGGCCGGGACAGGGGATACACCGGGGAGCTGTTTTTT.

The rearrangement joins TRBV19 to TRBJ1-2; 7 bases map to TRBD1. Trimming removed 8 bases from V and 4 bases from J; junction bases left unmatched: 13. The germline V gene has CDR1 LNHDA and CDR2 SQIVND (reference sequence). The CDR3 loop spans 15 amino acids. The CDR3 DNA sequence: TGTGCCAGTCGATATCCAAGACAGGGATCCTATGGCTACACCTTC. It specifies CASRYPRQGSYGYTF.

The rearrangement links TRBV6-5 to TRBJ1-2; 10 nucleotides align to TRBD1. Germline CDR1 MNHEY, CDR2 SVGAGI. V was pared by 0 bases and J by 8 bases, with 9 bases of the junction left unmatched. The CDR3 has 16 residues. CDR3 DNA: TGTGCCAGCAGTTACTCGGGACAGGGGAAAGGTCAGGGCTACACCTTC. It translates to CASSYSGQGKGQGYTF.

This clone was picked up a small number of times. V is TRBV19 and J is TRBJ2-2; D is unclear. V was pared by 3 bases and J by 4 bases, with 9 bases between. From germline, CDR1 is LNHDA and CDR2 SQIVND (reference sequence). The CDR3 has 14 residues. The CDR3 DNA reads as TGTGCCAGTAGTATGGTCAGGTCCACCGGGGAGCTGTTTTTT. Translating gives CASSMVRSTGELFF. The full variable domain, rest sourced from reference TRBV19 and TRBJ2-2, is DGGITQSPKYLFRKEGQNVTLSCEQNLNHDAMYWYRQDPGQGLRLIYYSQIVNDFQKGDIAEGYSVSREKKESFPLTVTSAQKNPTAFYLCASSMVRSTGELFFGEGSRLTVL.

As DNA, the CDR3 is TGTGCCAGCAGCTTTCTAGCCAACACTGAAGCTTTCTTT. Translated, it gives CASSFLANTEAFF. J is TRBJ1-1 and V is TRBV7-2, with unresolved D. The CDR3 length is 13 residues. V gave up 3 bases and J gave up 2 bases, with 7 bases separating them. CDR1 is SGHTA, CDR2 FQGNSA, per germline.

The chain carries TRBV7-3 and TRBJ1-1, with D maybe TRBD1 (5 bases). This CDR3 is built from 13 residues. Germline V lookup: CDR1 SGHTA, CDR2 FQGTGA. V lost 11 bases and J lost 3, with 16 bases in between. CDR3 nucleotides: TGTGCCTCCGCGGGGGGGTTGGACACTGAAGCTTTCTTT. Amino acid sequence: CASAGGLDTEAFF.

CDR3 bases: TGTGCCAGCAGTTTCAGGGGTCGGGGCTACGAGCAGTACTTC. Translated, it gives CASSFRGRGYEQYF. This chain links TRBV27 with TRBJ2-7, with D maybe TRBD1 (6 bases). The germline V gene encodes CDR1 MNHEY and CDR2 SMNVEV (reference sequence). This CDR3 is built from 14 residues. The ends were cut back, 3 bases at V and 3 bases at J, with 12 bases in the middle.

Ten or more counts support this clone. CDR3 bases: TGTGCCAGCAGTTCAAAAAATTCCGGCTTCGGCAGGCGGGCTAACTATGGCTACACCTTC. Translating it yields CASSSKNSGFGRRANYGYTF. This chain connects TRBV28 to TRBJ1-2; D remains ambiguous. This CDR3 contains 20 residues. Germline V CDR1 and CDR2: MDHEN, SYDVKM. Trimming stripped 4 bases from V and 0 bases from J, with 27 bases between.

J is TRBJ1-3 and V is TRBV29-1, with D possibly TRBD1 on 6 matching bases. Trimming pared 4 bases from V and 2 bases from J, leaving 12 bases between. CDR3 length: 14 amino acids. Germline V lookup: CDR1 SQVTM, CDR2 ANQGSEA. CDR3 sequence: CSVVPGGTGNTIYF. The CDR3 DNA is TGCAGCGTTGTTCCGGGGGGCACTGGAAACACCATATATTTT. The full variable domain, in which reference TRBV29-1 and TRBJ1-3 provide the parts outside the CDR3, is SAVISQKPSRDICQRGTSLTIQCQVDSQVTMMFWYRQQPGQSLTLIATANQGSEATYESGFVIDKFPISRPNLTFSTLTVSNMSPEDSSIYLCSVVPGGTGNTIYFGEGSWLTVV.

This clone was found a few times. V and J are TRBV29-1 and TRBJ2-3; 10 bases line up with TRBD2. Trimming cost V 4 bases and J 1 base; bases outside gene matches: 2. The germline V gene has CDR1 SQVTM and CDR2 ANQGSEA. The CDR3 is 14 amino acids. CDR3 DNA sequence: TGCAGCGTTGCAAGCGGGGGGGGCACAGATACGCAGTATTTT. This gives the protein CSVASGGGTDTQYF.

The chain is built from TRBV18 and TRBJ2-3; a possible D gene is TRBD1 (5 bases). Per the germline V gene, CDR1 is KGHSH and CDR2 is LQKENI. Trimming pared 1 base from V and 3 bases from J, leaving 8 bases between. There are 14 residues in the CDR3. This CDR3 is CASSPQGRTDTQYF. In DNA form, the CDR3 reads TGTGCCAGCTCACCACAGGGGCGAACAGATACGCAGTATTTT.

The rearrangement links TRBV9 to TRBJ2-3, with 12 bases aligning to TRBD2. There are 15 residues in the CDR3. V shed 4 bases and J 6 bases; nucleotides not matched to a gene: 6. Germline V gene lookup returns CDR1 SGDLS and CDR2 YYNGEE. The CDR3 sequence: CASSRTSGVHDTQYF. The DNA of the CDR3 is TGTGCCAGCAGCAGGACTAGCGGGGTTCATGATACGCAGTATTTT.

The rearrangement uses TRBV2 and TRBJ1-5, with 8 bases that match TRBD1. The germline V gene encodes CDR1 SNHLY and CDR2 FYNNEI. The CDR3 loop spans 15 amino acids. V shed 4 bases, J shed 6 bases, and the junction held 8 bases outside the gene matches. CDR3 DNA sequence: TGTGCCAGCAGTGTTCTCGGACAGGGATCTCAGCCCCAGCATTTT. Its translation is CASSVLGQGSQPQHF.

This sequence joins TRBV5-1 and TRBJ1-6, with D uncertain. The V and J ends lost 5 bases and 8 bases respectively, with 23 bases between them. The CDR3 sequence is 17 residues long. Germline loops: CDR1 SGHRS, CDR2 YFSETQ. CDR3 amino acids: CASSPLPTSLVYSPLHF. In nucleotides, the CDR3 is TGCGCCAGCAGTCCCCTACCCACCTCCTTAGTATATTCACCCCTCCACTTT.

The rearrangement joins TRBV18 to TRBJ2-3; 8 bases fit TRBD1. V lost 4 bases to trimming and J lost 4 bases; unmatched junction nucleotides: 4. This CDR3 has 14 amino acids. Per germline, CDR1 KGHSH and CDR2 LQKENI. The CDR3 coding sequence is TGTGCCAGCTCACGGGGACAGGTCGCAGATACGCAGTATTTT. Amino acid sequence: CASSRGQVADTQYF.

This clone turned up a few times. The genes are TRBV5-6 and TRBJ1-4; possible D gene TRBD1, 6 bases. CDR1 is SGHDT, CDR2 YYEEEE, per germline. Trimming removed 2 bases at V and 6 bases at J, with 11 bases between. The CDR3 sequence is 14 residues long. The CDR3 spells CASSFRGGDEKLFF. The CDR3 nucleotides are TGTGCCAGCAGCTTCCGAGGGGGTGATGAAAAACTGTTTTTT.

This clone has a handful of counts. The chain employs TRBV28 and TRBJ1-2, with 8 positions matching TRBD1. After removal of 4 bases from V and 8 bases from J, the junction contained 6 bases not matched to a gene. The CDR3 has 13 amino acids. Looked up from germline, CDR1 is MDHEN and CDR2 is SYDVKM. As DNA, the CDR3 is TGTGCCAGCAGTTACCAGGGGGCGCAGGGCTACACCTTC. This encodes CASSYQGAQGYTF.

For the CDR3, the DNA is TGTGCCATCAGTTCAAGGACTAGCGGGGACTCAGATACGCAGTATTTT. Its protein is CAISSRTSGDSDTQYF. The genes are TRBV10-3 and TRBJ2-3; 12 nucleotides match TRBD2. Germline trimming cut 5 bases from V and 4 bases from J; bases unmatched to any gene: 7. This CDR3 comprises 16 residues. Germline CDR1 reads ENHRY; CDR2 reads SYGVKD.

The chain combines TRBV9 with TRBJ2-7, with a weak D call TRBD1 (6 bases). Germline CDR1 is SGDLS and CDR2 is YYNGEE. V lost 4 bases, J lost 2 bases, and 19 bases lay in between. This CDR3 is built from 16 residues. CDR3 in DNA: TGTGCCAGCAGCCCTCATGAAGGGGGTTCGACCTACGAGCAGTACTTC. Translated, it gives CASSPHEGGSTYEQYF.